These T cell receptor beta chains were read from a single sample in a study of T cell repertoires in aging, cancer and after chemotherapy. In TCRdb, the multiplex PCR reads were re-called with MiXCR into one record per CDR3 protein. The sample holds about 1,200 distinct CDR3 sequences, 20% to 30% seen once. The sample consisted of blood. The receptor source for this set is a human donor with a solid tumor. Both conserved end residues are part of each CDR3. D genes are given only for firm matches. Clone size appears in some rows only: once, few, many, or a class for an expanded clone.

CDR3nt | CDR3aa | j_gene | abundance | d_gene | v_gene
TGTGCCAGCAGCTTGGACAGGGTAAACACCATATATTTT | CASSLDRVNTIYF | TRBJ1-3 | medium-sized | - | TRBV5-5
TGCAGTGCACCTCCACCTAGCGGGAGAAGGGACATTCAGTACTTC | CSAPPPSGRRDIQYF | TRBJ2-4 | - | TRBD2 | TRBV20-1
TGTGCCAGCAGCTCTCTCGGAGTGAGCGGATACAATGAGCAGTTCTTC | CASSSLGVSGYNEQFF | TRBJ2-1 | - | - | TRBV5-5
TGTGCCAGCAGTCGGGGAGCAATAGGGCCTAACTATGGCTACACCTTC | CASSRGAIGPNYGYTF | TRBJ1-2 | medium-sized | - | TRBV12-3/TRBV12-4
TGTGCCAGCAGCTTGGATGTGAGTCAGCCCCAGCATTTT | CASSLDVSQPQHF | TRBJ1-5 | few | - | TRBV5-5
TGTGCCAGCAGTCCGCGCCCGCTACGTTTTAGCACAGATACGCAGTATTTT | CASSPRPLRFSTDTQYF | TRBJ2-3 | medium-sized | - | TRBV12-3/TRBV12-4
TGTGCCAGCAGTTACTCCTATGCGGAAACTACCTACGAGCAGTACTTC | CASSYSYAETTYEQYF | TRBJ2-7 | large | - | TRBV6-5
TGTGGGGGCAGCAACATCCATAGCAATCAGCCCCAGCATTTT | CGGSNIHSNQPQHF | TRBJ1-5 | medium-sized | - | TRBV6-1
TGTGCCAGCAGTAGACAGGGGAACTACGAGCAGTACTTC | CASSRQGNYEQYF | TRBJ2-7 | - | TRBD1 | TRBV7-9
TGTGCCCTCCCGGGACTAGCGGGGGGGAGGTCCTACGAGCAGTACTTC | CALPGLAGGRSYEQYF | TRBJ2-7 | few | TRBD2 | TRBV10-3
TGTTCCAGCAGCTTGGGTTACAGGGTTCAGCCCCAGCATTTT | CSSSLGYRVQPQHF | TRBJ1-5 | - | - | TRBV7-2